The clone carrying this T cell receptor (beta chain) was counted only a few times. This sample was taken from a study of blood T cell repertoires in COVID-19. Repertoires were generated with immunoSEQ multiplex PCR, while TCRdb's copy carries only in-frame clones and drops some. In the table there are about 180,000 clones, roughly 78% of which are singletons. Source material: peripheral blood. The clonotype originates from a man aged 65 to 85 with active or convalescent COVID-19.

The CDR3 bases are TGTGCCAGTAGTAAATACAGGGGAAAAGCTTTCTTT. Translated, it gives CASSKYRGKAFF. The chain uses TRBV19 and TRBJ1-1, with TRBD1 matching over 7 bases. The CDR3 consists of 12 residues. V lost 4 bases and J lost 9; bases outside the gene matches: 5. Germline loops: CDR1 LNHDA, CDR2 SQIVND (reference sequence).